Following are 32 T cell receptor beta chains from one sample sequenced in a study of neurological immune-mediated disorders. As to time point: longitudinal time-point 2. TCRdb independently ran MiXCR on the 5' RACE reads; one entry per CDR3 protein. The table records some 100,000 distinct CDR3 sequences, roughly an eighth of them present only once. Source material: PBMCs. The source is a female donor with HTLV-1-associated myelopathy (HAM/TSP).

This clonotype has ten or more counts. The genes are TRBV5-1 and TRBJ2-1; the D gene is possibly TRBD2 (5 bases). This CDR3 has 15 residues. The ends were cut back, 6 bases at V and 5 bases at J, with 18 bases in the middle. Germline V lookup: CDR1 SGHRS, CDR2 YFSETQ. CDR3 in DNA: TGCGCCAGCAATACATTCGAAAGCGGAAACAATGAGCAGTTCTTC. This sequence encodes CASNTFESGNNEQFF.

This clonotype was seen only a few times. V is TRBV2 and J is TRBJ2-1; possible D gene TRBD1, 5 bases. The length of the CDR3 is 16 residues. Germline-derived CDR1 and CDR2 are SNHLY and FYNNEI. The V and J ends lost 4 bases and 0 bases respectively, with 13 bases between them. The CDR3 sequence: CASSVGRESSYNEQFF. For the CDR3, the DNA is TGTGCCAGCAGTGTTGGCAGGGAAAGCTCCTACAATGAGCAGTTCTTC. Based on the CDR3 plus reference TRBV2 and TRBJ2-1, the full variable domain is EPEVTQTPSHQVTQMGQEVILRCVPISNHLYFYWYRQILGQKVEFLVSFYNNEISEKSEIFDDQFSVERPDGSNFTLKIRSTKLEDSAMYFCASSVGRESSYNEQFFGPGTRLTVL.

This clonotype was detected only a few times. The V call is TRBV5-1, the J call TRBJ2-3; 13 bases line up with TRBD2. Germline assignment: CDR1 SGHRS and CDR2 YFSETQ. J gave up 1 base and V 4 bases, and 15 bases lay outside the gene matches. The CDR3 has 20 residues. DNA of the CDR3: TGCGCCAGCAGCCCCACTAGCGGGGGGGCCAGGGGGCCCCGCACAGATACGCAGTATTTT. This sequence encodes CASSPTSGGARGPRTDTQYF.

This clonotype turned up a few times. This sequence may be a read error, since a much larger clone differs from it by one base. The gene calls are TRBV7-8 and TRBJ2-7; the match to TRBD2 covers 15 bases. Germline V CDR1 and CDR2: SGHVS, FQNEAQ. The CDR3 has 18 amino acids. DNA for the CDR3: TGTGCCATCAGCTTAGGACTAGCGGGGGGGCCGAAGTCCAACGAGCAGTACTTC. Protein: CAISLGLAGGPKSNEQYF.

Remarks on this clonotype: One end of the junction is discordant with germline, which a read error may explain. The chain's CDR3 is CASSRSRNSYNERFF. CDR3 bases: TGTGCCAGCAGTCGGAGTCGAAATTCCTACAATGAGCGGTTCTTC. The chain combines TRBV27 with TRBJ2-1; D unresolved. Looked up from germline, CDR1 is MNHEY and CDR2 is SMNVEV (reference sequence). This CDR3 spans 15 amino acids.

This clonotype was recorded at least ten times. The CDR3 loop is CASSYGERQYF. In DNA, the CDR3 is TGTGCCAGCAGTTACGGGGAAAGGCAGTATTTT. The V call is TRBV6-2 or TRBV6-3, the J call TRBJ2-3; no definite D call. Deletions cut 2 bases from V and 11 bases from J, with 8 bases between. Germline CDR1 reads MNHEY; CDR2 reads SVGEGT. The CDR3 consists of 11 residues.

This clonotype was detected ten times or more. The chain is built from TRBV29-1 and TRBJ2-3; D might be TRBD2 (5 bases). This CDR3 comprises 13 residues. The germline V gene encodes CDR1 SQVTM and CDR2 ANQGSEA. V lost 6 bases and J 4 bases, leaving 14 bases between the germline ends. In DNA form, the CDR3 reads TGCAGCGTGTCGGGGTCGGCTTCAGATACGCAGTATTTT. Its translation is CSVSGSASDTQYF.

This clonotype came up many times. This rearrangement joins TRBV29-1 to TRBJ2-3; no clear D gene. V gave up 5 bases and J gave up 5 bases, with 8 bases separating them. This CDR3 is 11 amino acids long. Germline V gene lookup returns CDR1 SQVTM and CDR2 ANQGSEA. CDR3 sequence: CSVLGQDTQYF. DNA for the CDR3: TGCAGCGTTCTCGGGCAAGATACGCAGTATTTT.

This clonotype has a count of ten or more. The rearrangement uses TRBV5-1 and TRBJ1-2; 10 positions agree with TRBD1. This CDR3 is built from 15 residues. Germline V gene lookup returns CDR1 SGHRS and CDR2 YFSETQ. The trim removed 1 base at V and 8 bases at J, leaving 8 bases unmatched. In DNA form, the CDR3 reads TGCGCCAGCAGCTTGTATGGGACAGGGGATGGCGGCTACACCTTC. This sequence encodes CASSLYGTGDGGYTF.

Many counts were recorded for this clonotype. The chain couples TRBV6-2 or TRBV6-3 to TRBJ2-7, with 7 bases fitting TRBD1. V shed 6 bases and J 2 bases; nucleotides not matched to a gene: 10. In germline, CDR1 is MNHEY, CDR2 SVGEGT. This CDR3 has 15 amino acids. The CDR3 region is CASRQGFPLTYEQYF. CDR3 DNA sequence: TGTGCCAGCAGACAGGGGTTCCCCCTTACCTACGAGCAGTACTTC.

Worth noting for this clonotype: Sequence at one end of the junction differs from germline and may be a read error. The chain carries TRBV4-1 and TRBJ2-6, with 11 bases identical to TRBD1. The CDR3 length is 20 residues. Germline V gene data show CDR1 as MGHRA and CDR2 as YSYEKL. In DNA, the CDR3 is TGCGCCAGCAGCCAAGATCTTGGGACAGGGGGACCCCGTCGGGCCAACGTCGTGACTTTC. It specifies CASSQDLGTGGPRRANVVTF.

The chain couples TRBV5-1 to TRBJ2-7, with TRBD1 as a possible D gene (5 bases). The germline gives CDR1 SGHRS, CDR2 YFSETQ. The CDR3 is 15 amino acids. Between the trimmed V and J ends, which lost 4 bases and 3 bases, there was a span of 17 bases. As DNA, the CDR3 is TGCGCCAGCAGCCTTGGAACAGGACCCGGCTACGAGCAGTACTTC. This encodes CASSLGTGPGYEQYF. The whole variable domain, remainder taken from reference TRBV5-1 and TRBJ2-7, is KAGVTQTPRYLIKTRGQQVTLSCSPISGHRSVSWYQQTPGQGLQFLFEYFSETQRNKGNFPGRFSGRQFSNSRSEMNVSTLELGDSALYLCASSLGTGPGYEQYFGPGTRLTVT.

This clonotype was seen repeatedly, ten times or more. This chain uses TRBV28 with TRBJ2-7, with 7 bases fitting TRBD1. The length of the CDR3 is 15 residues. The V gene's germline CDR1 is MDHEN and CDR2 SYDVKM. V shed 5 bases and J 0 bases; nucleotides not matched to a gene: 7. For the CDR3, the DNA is TGTGCCAGCAGTGTTCGGACAGGAGGCTCCTACGAGCAGTACTTC. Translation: CASSVRTGGSYEQYF. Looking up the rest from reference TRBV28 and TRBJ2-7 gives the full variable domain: DVKVTQSSRYLVKRTGEKVFLECVQDMDHENMFWYRQDPGLGLRLIYFSYDVKMKEKGDIPEGYSVSREKKERFSLILESASTNQTSMYLCASSVRTGGSYEQYFGPGTRLTVT.

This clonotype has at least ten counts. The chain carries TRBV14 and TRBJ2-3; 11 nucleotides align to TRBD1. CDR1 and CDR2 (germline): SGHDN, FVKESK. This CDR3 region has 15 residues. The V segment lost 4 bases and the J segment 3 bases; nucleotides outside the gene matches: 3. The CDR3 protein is CASSRDRGKTDTQYF. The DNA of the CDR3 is TGTGCCAGCAGCCGGGACAGGGGGAAGACAGATACGCAGTATTTT.

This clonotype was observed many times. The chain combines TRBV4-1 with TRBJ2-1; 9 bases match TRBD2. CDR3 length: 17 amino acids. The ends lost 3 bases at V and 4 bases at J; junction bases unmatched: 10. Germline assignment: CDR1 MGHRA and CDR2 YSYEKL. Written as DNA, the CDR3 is TGCGCCAGCAGCCACATCCAAGCGGGGGGCGGTTACAATGAGCAGTTCTTC. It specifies CASSHIQAGGGYNEQFF.

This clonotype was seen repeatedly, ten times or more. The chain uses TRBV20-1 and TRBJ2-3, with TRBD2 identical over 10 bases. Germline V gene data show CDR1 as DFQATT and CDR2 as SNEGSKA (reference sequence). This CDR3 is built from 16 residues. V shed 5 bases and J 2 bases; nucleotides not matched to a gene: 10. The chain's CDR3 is CSAWSGLADNTDTQYF. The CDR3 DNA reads TGCAGTGCTTGGTCCGGACTAGCGGATAACACAGATACGCAGTATTTT.

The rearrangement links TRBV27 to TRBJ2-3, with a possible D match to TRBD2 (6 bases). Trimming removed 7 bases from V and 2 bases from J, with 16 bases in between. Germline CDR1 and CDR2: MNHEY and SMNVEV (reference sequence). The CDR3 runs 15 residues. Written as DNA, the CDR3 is TGTGCCAGCAAGTGGGACTGGTGGACCACAGATACGCAGTATTTT. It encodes CASKWDWWTTDTQYF.

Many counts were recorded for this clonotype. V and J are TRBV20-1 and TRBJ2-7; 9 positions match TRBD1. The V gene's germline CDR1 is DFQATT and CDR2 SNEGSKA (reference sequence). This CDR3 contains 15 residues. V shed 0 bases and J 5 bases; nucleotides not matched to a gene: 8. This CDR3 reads CSAREGQGPGNEQYF. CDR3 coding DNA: TGCAGTGCTAGAGAAGGACAGGGGCCGGGAAACGAGCAGTACTTC.

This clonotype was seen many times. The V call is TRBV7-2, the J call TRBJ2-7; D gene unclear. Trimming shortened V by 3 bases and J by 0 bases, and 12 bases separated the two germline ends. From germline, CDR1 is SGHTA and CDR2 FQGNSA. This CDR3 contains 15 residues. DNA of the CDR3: TGTGCCAGCAGCTTTACAGCGCGGAGCTCCTACGAGCAGTACTTC. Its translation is CASSFTARSSYEQYF.

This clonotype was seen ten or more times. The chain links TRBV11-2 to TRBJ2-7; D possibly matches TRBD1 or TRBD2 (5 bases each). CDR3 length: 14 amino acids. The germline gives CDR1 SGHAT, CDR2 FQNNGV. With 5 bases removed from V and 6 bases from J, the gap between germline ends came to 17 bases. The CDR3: CASSPGTTLSEQYF. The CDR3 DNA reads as TGTGCCAGCAGCCCCGGGACCACTCTTAGCGAGCAGTACTTC.

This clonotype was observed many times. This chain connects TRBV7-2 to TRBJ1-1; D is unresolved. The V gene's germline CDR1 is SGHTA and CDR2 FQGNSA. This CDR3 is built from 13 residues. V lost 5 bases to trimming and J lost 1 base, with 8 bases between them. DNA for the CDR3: TGTGCCAGCAGCCCTATAAGGAACACTGAAGCTTTCTTT. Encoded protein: CASSPIRNTEAFF.

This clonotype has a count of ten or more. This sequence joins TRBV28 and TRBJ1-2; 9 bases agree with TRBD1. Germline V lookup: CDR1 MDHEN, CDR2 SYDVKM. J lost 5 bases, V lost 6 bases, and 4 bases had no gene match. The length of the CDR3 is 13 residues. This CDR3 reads CASSKDRGYGYTF. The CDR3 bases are TGTGCCAGCAGCAAGGACAGGGGATATGGCTACACCTTC.

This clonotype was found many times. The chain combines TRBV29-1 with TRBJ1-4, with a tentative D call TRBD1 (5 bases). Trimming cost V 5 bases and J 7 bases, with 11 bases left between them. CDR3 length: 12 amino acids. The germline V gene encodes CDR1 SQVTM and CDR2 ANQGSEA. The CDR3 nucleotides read TGCAGCGTTCGGGGGAGATCTGAAAAACTGTTTTTT. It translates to CSVRGRSEKLFF.

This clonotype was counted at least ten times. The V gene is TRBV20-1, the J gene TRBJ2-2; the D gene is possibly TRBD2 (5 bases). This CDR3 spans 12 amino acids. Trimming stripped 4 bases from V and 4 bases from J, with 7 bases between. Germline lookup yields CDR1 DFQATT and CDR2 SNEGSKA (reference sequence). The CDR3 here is CSATGTTGELFF. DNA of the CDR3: TGCAGTGCTACGGGAACCACCGGGGAGCTGTTTTTT.

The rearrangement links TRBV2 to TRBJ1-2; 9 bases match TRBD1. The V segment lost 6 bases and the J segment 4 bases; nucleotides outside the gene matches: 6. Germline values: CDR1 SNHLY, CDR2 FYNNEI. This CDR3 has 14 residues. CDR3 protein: CASSIGTGPYGYTF. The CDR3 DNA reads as TGTGCCAGCAGCATTGGGACAGGGCCCTATGGCTACACCTTC.

The CDR3 here is CASSRVREKLFF. The CDR3 region has the DNA TGTGCCAGCAGCAGGGTGAGGGAAAAACTGTTTTTT. This sequence joins TRBV12-3 or TRBV12-4 and TRBJ1-4; D may be TRBD1 (5 bases). Deletions cut 6 bases from V and 8 bases from J, with 10 bases between. CDR3 length: 12 amino acids.

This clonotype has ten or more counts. The CDR3 DNA sequence: TGTGCCAGCAGCGCCGGACTAGCACGGGAGAATGAGCAGTTCTTC. Translating it yields CASSAGLARENEQFF. The V call is TRBV9, the J call TRBJ2-1; 8 bases are a match to TRBD2. Trimming at V came to 3 bases and at J to 7 bases, leaving 9 bases not matched to a gene. The CDR3 loop spans 15 amino acids. The germline V gene encodes CDR1 SGDLS and CDR2 YYNGEE.

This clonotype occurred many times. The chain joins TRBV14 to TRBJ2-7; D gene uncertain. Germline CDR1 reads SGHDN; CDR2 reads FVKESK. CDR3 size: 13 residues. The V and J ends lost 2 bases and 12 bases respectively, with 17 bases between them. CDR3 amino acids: CASSQRLADPPYF. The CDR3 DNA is TGTGCCAGCAGCCAACGCCTTGCGGATCCCCCGTACTTC.

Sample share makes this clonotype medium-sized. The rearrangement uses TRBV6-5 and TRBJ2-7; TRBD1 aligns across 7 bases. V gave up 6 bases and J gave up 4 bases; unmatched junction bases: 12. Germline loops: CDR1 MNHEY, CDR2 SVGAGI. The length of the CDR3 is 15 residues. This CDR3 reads CASSREGTARYEQYF. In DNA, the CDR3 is TGTGCCAGCAGCCGGGAAGGGACAGCCAGATACGAGCAGTACTTC.

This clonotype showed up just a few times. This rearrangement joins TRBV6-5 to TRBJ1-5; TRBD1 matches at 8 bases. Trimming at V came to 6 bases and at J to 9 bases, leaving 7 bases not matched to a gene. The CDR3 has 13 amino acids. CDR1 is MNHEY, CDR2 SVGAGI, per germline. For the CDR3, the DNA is TGTGCCAGCAGCTACATCAGGGGGCGGCCCCAGCATTTT. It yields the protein CASSYIRGRPQHF.

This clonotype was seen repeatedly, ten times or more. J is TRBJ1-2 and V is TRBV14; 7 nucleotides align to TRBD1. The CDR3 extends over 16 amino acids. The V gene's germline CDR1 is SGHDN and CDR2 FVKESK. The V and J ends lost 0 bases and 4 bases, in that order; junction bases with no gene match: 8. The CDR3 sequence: CASSQEGRGSLYGYTF. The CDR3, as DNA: TGTGCCAGCAGCCAAGAGGGCAGGGGGTCCCTCTATGGCTACACCTTC.

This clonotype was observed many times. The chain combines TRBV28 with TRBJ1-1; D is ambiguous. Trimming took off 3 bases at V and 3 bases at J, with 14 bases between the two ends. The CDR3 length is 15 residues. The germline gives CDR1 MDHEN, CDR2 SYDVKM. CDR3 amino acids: CASSFRLGRDTEAFF. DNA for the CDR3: TGTGCCAGCAGTTTTCGTCTTGGAAGGGACACTGAAGCTTTCTTT.